This TCR beta chain comes out of a study of beta chain features in type 1 diabetes. Background on the study: The patient and healthy donor groups were comparable for age, gender and cell yields.

Trimming took off 3 bases at V and 8 bases at J, with 10 bases between the two ends. This CDR3 has 11 residues. Germline-derived CDR1 and CDR2 are DFQATT and SNEGSKA (reference sequence). This clone turned up a few times. Its target is not known. Findings of the study overall: Type 1 diabetes patients showed fewer insertions and more deletions at VDJ junctions. A closer apparent resemblance between naive, central memory and Treg TCRB repertoires was seen in patients than in healthy donors.

All of the isolated RNA was reverse transcribed, so expressed TCRB transcripts were sequenced. Repertoires were generated with immunoSEQ multiplex PCR, while TCRdb's copy carries only in-frame clones and drops some. This table holds roughly 150,000 clones, approximately 12% found once. The TCR sequence derives from a man aged 18 to 29 in good health. The chain recombines TRBV20-1 with TRBJ1-1; D is unresolved. The sample taken for sequencing was central memory CD4+ T cells from blood. The CDR3, as DNA: TGCAGTGCTAGGAGCGGGAGAGAAGCTTTCTTT. This sequence encodes CSARSGREAFF.